These 32 T cell receptor beta chains were sequenced from one sample in a study of shared clonotypes between healthy human individuals. The method was immunoSEQ multiplex PCR; TCRdb's version includes in-frame clones alone and lacks a portion of them. The sample lists about 2.4 million clones; approximately 94% were seen once. Sample: naive CD4+ T cells from PBMCs. Subset noted: CD45RA+ positively selected. The receptor set was obtained from a man aged 18 to 30 in good health. Some clones in this sample may be carry-over from other donors' samples.

This clone was detected once. This rearrangement joins TRBV13 to TRBJ2-7, with D tentatively TRBD1 or TRBD2 (5 bases each). The CDR3 totals 13 residues. Germline CDR1 and CDR2: PRHDT and FYEKMQ (reference sequence). With 5 bases removed from V and 2 bases from J, the gap between germline ends came to 10 bases. CDR3 region: CASSPGTTYEQYF. In DNA form, the CDR3 reads TGTGCCAGCAGCCCAGGGACGACCTACGAGCAGTACTTC.

On this clone itself: Other DNA sequences in the same sample also yield this CDR3. This chain links TRBV27 with TRBJ2-5; D is perhaps TRBD2 (7 bases). The germline CDR1 and CDR2 sequences are MNHEY and SMNVEV (reference sequence). The V gene lost 5 bases and the J gene lost 5 bases, with 12 bases spanning the gap. The CDR3 sequence is 13 residues long. The CDR3 spells CASSTRGGETQYF. CDR3 nucleotide sequence: TGTGCCAGCAGTACGAGGGGGGGGGAGACCCAGTACTTC.

The chain is built from TRBV28 and TRBJ2-2; D remains ambiguous. V was clipped by 5 bases and J by 4 bases, with 5 bases between them. Germline V CDR1 and CDR2: MDHEN, SYDVKM. The CDR3 is made up of 12 amino acids. CDR3 sequence reads: CASSPATGELFF. The CDR3 DNA is TGTGCCAGCAGTCCAGCCACCGGGGAGCTGTTTTTT.

The chain uses TRBV28 and TRBJ2-1; 10 bases line up with TRBD2. The junction had 5 bases not matched to a gene; V was cut back by 4 bases and J by 2 bases. The CDR3 has 16 residues. Germline V lookup: CDR1 MDHEN, CDR2 SYDVKM. CDR3 in DNA: TGTGCCAGCAGTTCCATAGCGGGAGGACCCTACAATGAGCAGTTCTTC. Residues: CASSSIAGGPYNEQFF.

The chain recombines TRBV6-1 with TRBJ2-2; D is unresolved. CDR1 is MNHNS, CDR2 SASEGT, per germline. The CDR3 has 12 amino acids. The germline V and J ends were trimmed by 9 bases and 7 bases, with 12 bases remaining between them. The CDR3 bases are TGTGCCAGTTTTATTTGGGGCGGGGAGCTGTTTTTT. Protein product: CASFIWGGELFF.

About this clone itself: The sample holds other DNA sequences that translate to the same CDR3. The CDR3 nucleotides read TGTGCCAGCAGCTTAGGCGGATCCTACGAGCAGTACTTC. Amino acids: CASSLGGSYEQYF. The chain combines TRBV11-3 with TRBJ2-7; D gene ambiguous. V dropped 1 base and J dropped 1 base, with 5 bases sitting between them. This CDR3 comprises 13 residues. Looked up from germline, CDR1 is SGHNT and CDR2 is YENEEA.

For this clone: Sequence at one end of the junction differs from germline and may be a read error. The rearrangement uses TRBV7-9 and TRBJ1-2, with no clear D. Germline V gene data show CDR1 as SEHNR and CDR2 as FQNEAQ (reference sequence). This CDR3 region has 10 residues. The CDR3 coding sequence is TGTGCCAGCAGGGGTGATGCTTTACAGTTC. Its protein is CASRGDALQF.

This clone is a singleton in its sample. The CDR3 spells CASSQGWPTSKSSYGYTF. Here the CDR3 DNA reads TGCGCCAGCAGCCAAGGATGGCCAACCTCGAAATCCTCCTATGGCTACACCTTC. The V and J genes are TRBV4-1 and TRBJ1-2; D ambiguous. This CDR3 comprises 18 residues. Germline V gene lookup returns CDR1 MGHRA and CDR2 YSYEKL. Trimming pared 1 base from V and 4 bases from J, leaving 22 bases between.

This chain joins TRBV29-1 and TRBJ2-3; no definite D call. The germline V gene has CDR1 SQVTM and CDR2 ANQGSEA. Trimming left V 6 bases short and J 6 bases short, with 19 bases between. The CDR3 spans 14 residues. CDR3 sequence (DNA): TGCAGCGTCGGAGACACCACACGGGCCGATACGCAGTATTTT. Protein sequence: CSVGDTTRADTQYF.

The gene calls are TRBV15 and TRBJ2-7; TRBD1 agrees at 8 bases. This CDR3 comprises 16 residues. Germline-derived CDR1 and CDR2 are LNHNV and YYDKDF (reference sequence). V trimming: 0 bases; J trimming: 5 bases; junction bases outside the gene matches: 9. CDR3 sequence (DNA): TGTGCCACCAGCAGAGATCTGGCAGGGGGCGCGAACGAGCAGTACTTC. As protein: CATSRDLAGGANEQYF.

The chain is built from TRBV18 and TRBJ1-1; D is unresolved. The CDR3 spans 12 residues. Germline CDR1 KGHSH, CDR2 LQKENI. Between the trimmed V and J ends, which lost 2 bases and 5 bases, there was a span of 6 bases. As DNA, the CDR3 is TGTGCCAGCTCACCATCCCAAACTGAAGCTTTCTTT. It encodes CASSPSQTEAFF.

The V call is TRBV5-1, the J call TRBJ1-4; the D is unclear. The CDR3 is 14 residues long. Germline CDR1 is SGHRS and CDR2 is YFSETQ. V lost 0 bases, J lost 7 bases, and 10 bases lay in between. CDR3 DNA sequence: TGCGCCAGCAGCTTGGGGGCCGCGGGTGAAAAACTGTTTTTT. It translates to CASSLGAAGEKLFF.

As regards this clone: Distinct nucleotide sequences in the sample also encode this CDR3. Here the CDR3 reads CASSLLAGGGNEQFF. CDR3 in DNA: TGTGCCAGCAGTCTTCTCGCGGGAGGCGGAAATGAGCAGTTCTTC. V gene TRBV2 combines with J gene TRBJ2-1; 8 bases fit TRBD2. The CDR3 runs to 15 residues. Germline CDR1 reads SNHLY; CDR2 reads FYNNEI. Germline trimming cut 5 bases from V and 7 bases from J; bases unmatched to any gene: 10.

This chain joins TRBV28 and TRBJ1-2; 9 nucleotides agree with TRBD1. The V gene end was trimmed by 6 bases and the J gene end by 5 bases; junction bases not matched to a gene: 13. The germline CDR1 and CDR2 sequences are MDHEN and SYDVKM. This CDR3 is built from 16 residues. CDR3 protein: CASRIPSPGQGYGYTF. The CDR3 nucleotides read TGTGCCAGCAGAATACCCTCCCCGGGACAGGGATATGGCTACACCTTC.

The V and J genes are TRBV28 and TRBJ2-7, with D possibly matching TRBD2 (6 bases). This CDR3 is 14 amino acids long. CDR1 is MDHEN, CDR2 SYDVKM, per germline. V lost 7 bases, J lost 0 bases, and 13 bases lay in between. The CDR3 reads CASNESGPSYEQYF. The CDR3 DNA follows: TGTGCCAGCAATGAAAGCGGGCCCTCCTACGAGCAGTACTTC.

The gene calls are TRBV2 and TRBJ2-6; TRBD1 matches at 7 bases. Trimming cost V 5 bases and J 6 bases; bases outside gene matches: 7. The germline V gene has CDR1 SNHLY and CDR2 FYNNEI. This CDR3 is 15 amino acids long. The chain's CDR3 is CASSSTGLPANVLTF. In nucleotides, the CDR3 is TGTGCCAGCAGTTCGACAGGGTTGCCGGCCAACGTCCTGACTTTC.

The J gene is TRBJ2-7, the V gene TRBV14; 12 bases agree with TRBD2. The CDR3 is made up of 16 amino acids. J gave up 7 bases and V 4 bases, and 11 bases lay outside the gene matches. Germline V lookup: CDR1 SGHDN, CDR2 FVKESK. The CDR3 DNA reads TGTGCCAGCAGCCGAAGCGGACTAGCGGGGAGGTGGGAGCAGTACTTC. It codes for CASSRSGLAGRWEQYF.

This chain uses TRBV27 with TRBJ1-4; the match to TRBD1 covers 10 bases. The CDR3 consists of 16 residues. CDR1 is MNHEY, CDR2 SMNVEV, per germline (reference sequence). V lost 6 bases, J lost 5 bases, and 9 bases stayed unmatched. As DNA, the CDR3 is TGTGCCAGCAGCCTAAGGGACAGGGGAGGAAATGAAAAACTGTTTTTT. Encoded protein: CASSLRDRGGNEKLFF.

The V gene is TRBV6-6, the J gene TRBJ2-7, with 8 bases lining up with TRBD2. CDR1 MNHNY and CDR2 SVGAGI come from the germline V gene (reference sequence). With 2 bases clipped from V and 2 bases from J, the junction kept 5 bases outside the gene matches. The CDR3 contains 15 residues. The CDR3 DNA reads as TGTGCCAGCAGTTACGACGGGACTAGGGCCTACGAGCAGTACTTC. Translated: CASSYDGTRAYEQYF.

The chain is built from TRBV5-1 and TRBJ1-1; TRBD1 might be the D (6 bases). Trimming took off 2 bases at V and 3 bases at J, with 11 bases between the two ends. The V gene's germline CDR1 is SGHRS and CDR2 YFSETQ. The CDR3 sequence is 14 residues long. The CDR3 DNA reads as TGCGCCAGCAGCTTCCACAGGGAGGACACTGAAGCTTTCTTT. This codes for CASSFHREDTEAFF.

This chain joins TRBV9 and TRBJ2-7; D remains unclear. Trimming took off 2 bases at V and 2 bases at J, with 14 bases between the two ends. CDR3 size: 15 residues. Germline CDR1 is SGDLS and CDR2 is YYNGEE. CDR3 coding DNA: TGTGCCAGCAGCGTGGGAACCGGACCCCCCTACGAGCAGTACTTC. It specifies CASSVGTGPPYEQYF.

This sequence joins TRBV6-6 and TRBJ1-1; D not certain. V dropped 6 bases and J dropped 1 base, with 9 bases sitting between them. Looked up from germline, CDR1 is MNHNY and CDR2 is SVGAGI (reference sequence). The CDR3 is 13 residues long. DNA of the CDR3: TGTGCCAGCAGCCCGGACGGGAACACTGAAGCTTTCTTT. This translates into CASSPDGNTEAFF.

The J gene is TRBJ2-2, the V gene TRBV7-8; 8 positions match TRBD2. V shed 0 bases, J shed 0 bases, and the junction held 6 bases outside the gene matches. The CDR3 consists of 18 residues. Germline loops: CDR1 SGHVS, CDR2 FQNEAQ. CDR3 residues: CASSLAHPRGANTGELFF. As DNA, the CDR3 is TGTGCCAGCAGCTTAGCCCACCCGCGGGGGGCGAACACCGGGGAGCTGTTTTTT.

The chain carries TRBV7-9 and TRBJ2-1; 9 nucleotides line up with TRBD2. The V segment lost 5 bases and the J segment 8 bases; nucleotides outside the gene matches: 7. Germline V CDR1 and CDR2: SEHNR, FQNEAQ (reference sequence). This CDR3 is built from 14 residues. The DNA of the CDR3 is TGTGCCAGCAGCGCCGGGGCGGGAGGGGATGAGCAGTTCTTC. Protein: CASSAGAGGDEQFF.

The CDR3 region is CAITTGLSPLHF. The CDR3 DNA follows: TGTGCCATCACCACAGGGCTTTCACCCCTCCACTTT. This chain uses TRBV10-3 with TRBJ1-6; weak D call: TRBD1 (6 bases). Trimming pared 7 bases from V and 9 bases from J, leaving 10 bases between. Germline assignment: CDR1 ENHRY and CDR2 SYGVKD. The CDR3 consists of 12 residues.

The rearrangement joins TRBV4-2 to TRBJ2-1; D may be TRBD1 (6 bases). The CDR3 is 16 residues long. Germline V gene lookup returns CDR1 LGHNA and CDR2 YNFKEQ. The ends were cut back, 6 bases at V and 5 bases at J, with 20 bases in the middle. This CDR3 is CASSTRNRDVDNEQFF. DNA of the CDR3: TGTGCCAGCAGTACGCGAAACAGGGACGTAGACAATGAGCAGTTCTTC.

Remarks on this clone: The sample carries other DNA sequences with the same CDR3. The genes are TRBV6-5 and TRBJ1-5; tentative D call: TRBD1 (5 bases). This CDR3 region has 13 residues. V was clipped by 6 bases and J by 4 bases, with 10 bases between them. Germline lookup yields CDR1 MNHEY and CDR2 SVGAGI. The CDR3: CASRRDSNQPQHF. The CDR3 nucleotides read TGTGCCAGCAGACGCGACAGTAATCAGCCCCAGCATTTT.

The sample holds a few counts of this clone. This chain connects TRBV11-1 to TRBJ1-2; D gene unclear. The CDR3 is 14 amino acids. V lost 1 base to trimming and J lost 8 bases, with 14 bases between them. From germline, CDR1 is SGHAT and CDR2 FQDESV (reference sequence). The CDR3 reads CASSLESFSIGYTF. Written as DNA, the CDR3 is TGTGCCAGCAGCTTAGAGTCCTTCTCTATCGGCTACACCTTC.

This clone has just one count. J is TRBJ1-1 and V is TRBV29-1; D remains ambiguous. Germline CDR1 and CDR2: SQVTM and ANQGSEA. This CDR3 contains 14 residues. Deletions cut 4 bases from V and 1 base from J, with 13 bases between. CDR3 in amino acids: CSVGQLRPNTEAFF. CDR3 sequence (DNA): TGCAGCGTTGGCCAGCTGAGGCCGAACACTGAAGCTTTCTTT. The full variable domain, rest sourced from reference TRBV29-1 and TRBJ1-1, is SAVISQKPSRDICQRGTSLTIQCQVDSQVTMMFWYRQQPGQSLTLIATANQGSEATYESGFVIDKFPISRPNLTFSTLTVSNMSPEDSSIYLCSVGQLRPNTEAFFGQGTRLTVV.

This chain joins TRBV2 and TRBJ2-1; the match to TRBD1 covers 7 bases. Germline CDR1 SNHLY, CDR2 FYNNEI. The CDR3 consists of 17 residues. The junction had 11 bases not matched to a gene; V was cut back by 3 bases and J by 3 bases. The CDR3: CASSDNLPGQNYNEQFF. DNA of the CDR3: TGTGCCAGCAGTGACAACCTTCCGGGACAGAACTACAATGAGCAGTTCTTC. Combining the CDR3 with reference TRBV2 and TRBJ2-1 gives the whole variable domain EPEVTQTPSHQVTQMGQEVILRCVPISNHLYFYWYRQILGQKVEFLVSFYNNEISEKSEIFDDQFSVERPDGSNFTLKIRSTKLEDSAMYFCASSDNLPGQNYNEQFFGPGTRLTVL.

The rearrangement links TRBV7-2 to TRBJ2-7; a weak D match, TRBD1 (7 bases). This CDR3 comprises 14 residues. Germline lookup yields CDR1 SGHTA and CDR2 FQGNSA. Trimming removed 1 base at V and 5 bases at J, with 12 bases between. The CDR3 region is CASSLVGGGNEQYF. Here the CDR3 DNA reads TGTGCCAGCAGCTTAGTAGGGGGCGGGAACGAGCAGTACTTC.

The chain joins TRBV30 to TRBJ1-3; D not certain. The germline V gene encodes CDR1 GTSNPN and CDR2 SVGIG (reference sequence). V gave up 4 bases and J gave up 0 bases, with 19 bases separating them. CDR3 length: 17 residues. The CDR3 spells CAWTLLRTLPSGNTIYF. For the CDR3, the DNA is TGTGCCTGGACCCTACTAAGGACTTTACCCTCTGGAAACACCATATATTTT.